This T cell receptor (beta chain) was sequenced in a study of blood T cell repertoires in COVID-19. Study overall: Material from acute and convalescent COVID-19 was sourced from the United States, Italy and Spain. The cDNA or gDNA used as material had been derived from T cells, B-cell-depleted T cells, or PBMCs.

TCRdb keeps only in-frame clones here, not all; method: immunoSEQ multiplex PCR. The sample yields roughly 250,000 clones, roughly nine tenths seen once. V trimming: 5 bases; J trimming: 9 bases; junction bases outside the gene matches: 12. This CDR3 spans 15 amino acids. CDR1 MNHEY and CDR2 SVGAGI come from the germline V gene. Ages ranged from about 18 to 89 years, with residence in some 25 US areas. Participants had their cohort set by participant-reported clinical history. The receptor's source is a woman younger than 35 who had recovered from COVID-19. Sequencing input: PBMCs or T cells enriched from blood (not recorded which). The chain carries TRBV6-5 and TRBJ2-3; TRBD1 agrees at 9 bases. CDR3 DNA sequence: TGTGCCAGCAGTCGGGGGACAGGGCAGGGGAAAACGCAGTATTTT. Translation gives CASSRGTGQGKTQYF.